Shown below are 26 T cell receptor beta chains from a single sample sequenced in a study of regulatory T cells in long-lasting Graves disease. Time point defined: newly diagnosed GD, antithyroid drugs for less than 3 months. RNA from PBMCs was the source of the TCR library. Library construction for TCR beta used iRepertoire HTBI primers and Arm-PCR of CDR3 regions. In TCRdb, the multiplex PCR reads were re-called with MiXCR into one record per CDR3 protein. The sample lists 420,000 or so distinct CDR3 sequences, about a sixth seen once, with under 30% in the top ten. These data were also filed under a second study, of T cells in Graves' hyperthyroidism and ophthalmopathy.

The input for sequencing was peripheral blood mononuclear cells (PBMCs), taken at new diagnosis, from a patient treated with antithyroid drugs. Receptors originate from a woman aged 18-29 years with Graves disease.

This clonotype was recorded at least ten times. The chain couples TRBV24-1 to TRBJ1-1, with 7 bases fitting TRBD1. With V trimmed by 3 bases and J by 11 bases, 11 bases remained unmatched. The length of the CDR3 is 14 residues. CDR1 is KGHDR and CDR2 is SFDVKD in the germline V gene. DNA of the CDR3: TGTGCCACCAGTGATACAGGGACAGCCGGGGAGGCTTTCTTT. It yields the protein CATSDTGTAGEAFF.

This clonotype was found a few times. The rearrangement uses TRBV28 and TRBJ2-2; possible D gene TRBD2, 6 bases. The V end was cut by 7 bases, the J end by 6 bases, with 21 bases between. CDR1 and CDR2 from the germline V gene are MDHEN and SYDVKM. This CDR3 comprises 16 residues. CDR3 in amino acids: CASMEPGVRPAGELFF. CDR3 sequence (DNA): TGTGCCAGCATGGAGCCGGGAGTCCGGCCGGCCGGGGAGCTGTTTTTT.

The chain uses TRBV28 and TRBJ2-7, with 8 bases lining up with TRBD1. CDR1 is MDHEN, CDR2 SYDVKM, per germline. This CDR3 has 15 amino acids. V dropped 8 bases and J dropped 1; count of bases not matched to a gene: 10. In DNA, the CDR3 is TGTGCCAGCGTTTCACAGGGGGGCTTATCCTACGAGCAGTACTTC. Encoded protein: CASVSQGGLSYEQYF.

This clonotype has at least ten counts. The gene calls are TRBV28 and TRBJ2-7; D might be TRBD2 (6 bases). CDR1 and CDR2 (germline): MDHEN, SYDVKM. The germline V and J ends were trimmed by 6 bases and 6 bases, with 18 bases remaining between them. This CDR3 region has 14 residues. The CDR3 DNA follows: TGTGCCAGCAGCCTTAGCGGACTTATAGGCGAGCAGTACTTC. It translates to CASSLSGLIGEQYF.

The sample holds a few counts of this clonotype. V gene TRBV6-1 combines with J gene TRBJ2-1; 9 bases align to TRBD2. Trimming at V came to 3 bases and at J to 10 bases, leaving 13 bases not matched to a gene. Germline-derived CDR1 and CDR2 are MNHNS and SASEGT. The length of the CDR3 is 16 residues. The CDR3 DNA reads TGTGCCAGCAGTGACTCTAGCGGGACCCTTTGGGCGGAGCAGTTCTTC. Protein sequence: CASSDSSGTLWAEQFF.

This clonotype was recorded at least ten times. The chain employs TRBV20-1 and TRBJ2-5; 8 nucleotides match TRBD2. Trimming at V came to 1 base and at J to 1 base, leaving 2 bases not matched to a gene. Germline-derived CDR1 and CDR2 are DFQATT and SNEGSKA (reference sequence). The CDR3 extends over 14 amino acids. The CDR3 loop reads CSARGTSSQETQYF. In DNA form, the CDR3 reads TGCAGTGCTAGAGGGACTAGCTCCCAAGAGACCCAGTACTTC.

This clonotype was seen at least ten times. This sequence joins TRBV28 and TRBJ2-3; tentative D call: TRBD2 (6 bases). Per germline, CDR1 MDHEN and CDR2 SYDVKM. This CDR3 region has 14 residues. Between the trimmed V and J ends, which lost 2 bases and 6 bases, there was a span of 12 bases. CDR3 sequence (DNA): TGTGCCAGCAGTTTACGGCTAGCGTGGGATACGCAGTATTTT. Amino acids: CASSLRLAWDTQYF.

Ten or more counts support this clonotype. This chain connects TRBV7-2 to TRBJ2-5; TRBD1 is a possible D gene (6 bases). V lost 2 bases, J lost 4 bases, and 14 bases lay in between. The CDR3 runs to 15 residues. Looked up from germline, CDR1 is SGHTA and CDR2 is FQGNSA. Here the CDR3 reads CASSLTFGQLETQYF. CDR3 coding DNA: TGTGCCAGCAGCTTAACGTTCGGACAGTTAGAGACCCAGTACTTC.

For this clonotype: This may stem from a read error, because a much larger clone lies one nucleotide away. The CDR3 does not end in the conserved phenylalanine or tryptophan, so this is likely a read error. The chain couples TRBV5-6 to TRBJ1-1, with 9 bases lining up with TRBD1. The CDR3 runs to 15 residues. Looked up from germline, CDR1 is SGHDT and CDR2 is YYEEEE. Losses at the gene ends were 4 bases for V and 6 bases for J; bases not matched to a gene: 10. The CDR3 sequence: CASSGTGTGYPEAFL. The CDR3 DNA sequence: TGTGCCAGCAGCGGAACCGGGACAGGGTATCCTGAAGCTTTCCTT.

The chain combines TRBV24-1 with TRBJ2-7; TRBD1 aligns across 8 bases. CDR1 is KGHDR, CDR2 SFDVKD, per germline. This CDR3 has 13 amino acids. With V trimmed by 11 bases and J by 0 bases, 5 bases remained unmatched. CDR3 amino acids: CAIGQGGSYEQYF. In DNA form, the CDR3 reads TGTGCCATAGGACAGGGCGGCTCCTACGAGCAGTACTTC.

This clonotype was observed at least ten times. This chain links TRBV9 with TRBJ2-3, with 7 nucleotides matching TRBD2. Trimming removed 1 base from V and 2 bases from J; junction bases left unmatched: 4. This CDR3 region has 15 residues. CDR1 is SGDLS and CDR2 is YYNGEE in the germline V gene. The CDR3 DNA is TGTGCCAGCAGCGTACGGGGAGGGACCACAGATACGCAGTATTTT. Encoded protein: CASSVRGGTTDTQYF.

The CDR3 DNA reads TGTGCCAGCAGCTCCATAGCGGGAGGGACAGATACGCAGTATTTT. Its protein product is CASSSIAGGTDTQYF. The V call is TRBV7-9, the J call TRBJ2-3; 11 bases line up with TRBD2. There are 15 residues in the CDR3. With V trimmed by 4 bases and J by 3 bases, 3 bases remained unmatched. Germline CDR1 reads SEHNR; CDR2 reads FQNEAQ (reference sequence).

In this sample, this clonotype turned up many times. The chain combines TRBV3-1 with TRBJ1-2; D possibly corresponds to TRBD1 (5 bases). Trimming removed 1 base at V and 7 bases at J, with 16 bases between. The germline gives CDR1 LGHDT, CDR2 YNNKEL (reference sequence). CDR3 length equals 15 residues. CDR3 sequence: CASSQGGAGDPGYTF. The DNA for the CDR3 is TGTGCCAGCAGCCAAGGCGGGGCCGGTGACCCTGGCTACACCTTC.

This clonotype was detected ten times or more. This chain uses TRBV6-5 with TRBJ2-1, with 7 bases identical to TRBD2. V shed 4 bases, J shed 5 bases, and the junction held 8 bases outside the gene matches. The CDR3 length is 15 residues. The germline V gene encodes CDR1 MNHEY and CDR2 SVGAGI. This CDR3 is CASSFQTSFDNEQFF. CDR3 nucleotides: TGTGCCAGCAGTTTTCAGACTAGCTTCGACAATGAGCAGTTCTTC.

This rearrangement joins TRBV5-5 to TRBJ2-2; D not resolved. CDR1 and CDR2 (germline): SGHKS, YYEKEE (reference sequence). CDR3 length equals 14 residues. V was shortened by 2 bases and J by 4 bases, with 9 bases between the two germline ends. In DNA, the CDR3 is TGTGCCAGCAGCTTCGTACTCATCACCGGGGAGCTGTTTTTT. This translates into CASSFVLITGELFF.

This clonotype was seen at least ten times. CDR3 in DNA: TGTGCCAGCAGCACGTTCGGGGGGTCTAAGTACGAGCAGTACTTC. It is translated as CASSTFGGSKYEQYF. The rearrangement joins TRBV6-1 to TRBJ2-7; 7 positions match TRBD2. The germline V gene encodes CDR1 MNHNS and CDR2 SASEGT. The CDR3 has 15 amino acids. The V segment lost 6 bases and the J segment 4 bases; nucleotides outside the gene matches: 12.

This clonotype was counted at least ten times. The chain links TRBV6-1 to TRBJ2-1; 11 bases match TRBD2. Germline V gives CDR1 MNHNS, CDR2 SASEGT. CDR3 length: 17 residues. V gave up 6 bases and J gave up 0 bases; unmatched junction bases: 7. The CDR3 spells CASRALAGGSSYNEQFF. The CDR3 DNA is TGTGCCAGCAGGGCCCTAGCGGGAGGAAGCTCCTACAATGAGCAGTTCTTC.

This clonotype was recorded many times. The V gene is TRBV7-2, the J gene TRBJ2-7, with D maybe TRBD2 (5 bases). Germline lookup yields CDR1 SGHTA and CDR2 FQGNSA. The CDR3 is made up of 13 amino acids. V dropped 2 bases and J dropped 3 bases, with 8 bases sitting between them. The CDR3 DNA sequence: TGTGCCAGCAGCTTATTACTAGACTACGAGCAGTACTTC. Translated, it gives CASSLLLDYEQYF.

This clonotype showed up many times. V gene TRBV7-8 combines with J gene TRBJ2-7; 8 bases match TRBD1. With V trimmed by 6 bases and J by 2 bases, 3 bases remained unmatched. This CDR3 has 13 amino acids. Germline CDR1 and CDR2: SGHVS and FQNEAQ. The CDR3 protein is CASRPTGAYEQYF. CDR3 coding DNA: TGTGCCAGCAGACCGACAGGGGCCTACGAGCAGTACTTC.

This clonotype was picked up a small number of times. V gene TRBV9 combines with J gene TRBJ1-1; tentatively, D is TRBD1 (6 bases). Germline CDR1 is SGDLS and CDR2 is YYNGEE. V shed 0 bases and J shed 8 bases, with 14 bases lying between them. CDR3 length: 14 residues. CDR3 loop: CASSVAIGGREAFF. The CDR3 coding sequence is TGTGCCAGCAGCGTAGCGATCGGGGGCCGGGAAGCTTTCTTT. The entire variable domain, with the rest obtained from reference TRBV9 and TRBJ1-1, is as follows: DSGVTQTPKHLITATGQRVTLRCSPRSGDLSVYWYQQSLDQGLQFLIQYYNGEERAKGNILERFSAQQFPDLHSELNLSSLELGDSALYFCASSVAIGGREAFFGQGTRLTVV.

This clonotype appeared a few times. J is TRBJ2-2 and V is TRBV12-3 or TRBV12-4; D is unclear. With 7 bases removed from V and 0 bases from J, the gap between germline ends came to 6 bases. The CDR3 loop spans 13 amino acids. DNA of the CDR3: TGTGCCAGCAATTGGGCGAACACCGGGGAGCTGTTTTTT. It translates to CASNWANTGELFF.

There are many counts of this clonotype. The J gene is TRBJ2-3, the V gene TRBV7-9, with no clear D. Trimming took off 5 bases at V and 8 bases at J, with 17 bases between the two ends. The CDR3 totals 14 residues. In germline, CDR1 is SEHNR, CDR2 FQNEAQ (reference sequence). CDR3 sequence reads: CASSLRQSTGTQYF. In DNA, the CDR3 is TGTGCCAGCAGCCTACGCCAGTCAACTGGTACGCAGTATTTT.

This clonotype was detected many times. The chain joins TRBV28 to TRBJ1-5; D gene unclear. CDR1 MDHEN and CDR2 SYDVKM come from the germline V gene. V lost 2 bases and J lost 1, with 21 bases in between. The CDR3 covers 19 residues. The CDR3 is CASSLRAVSLRLSNQPQHF. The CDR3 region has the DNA TGTGCCAGCAGTTTAAGAGCAGTTTCGTTACGGCTGAGCAATCAGCCCCAGCATTTT.

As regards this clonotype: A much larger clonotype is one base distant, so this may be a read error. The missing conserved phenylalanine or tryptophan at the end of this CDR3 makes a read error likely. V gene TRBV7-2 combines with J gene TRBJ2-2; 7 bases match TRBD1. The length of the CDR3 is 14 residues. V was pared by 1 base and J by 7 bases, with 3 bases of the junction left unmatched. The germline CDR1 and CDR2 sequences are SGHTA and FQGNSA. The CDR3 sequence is CASSLDRGLGELFL. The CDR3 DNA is TGTGCCAGCAGCTTAGACAGGGGTCTCGGGGAGCTGTTTTTA.

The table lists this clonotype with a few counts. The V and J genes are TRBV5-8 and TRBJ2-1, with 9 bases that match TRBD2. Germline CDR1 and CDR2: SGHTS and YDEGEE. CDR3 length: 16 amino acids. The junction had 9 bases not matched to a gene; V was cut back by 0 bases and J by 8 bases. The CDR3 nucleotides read TGTGCCAGCAGCTTGGCCCCAGCGGGAGGCTTCGATGAGCAGTTCTTC. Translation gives CASSLAPAGGFDEQFF.

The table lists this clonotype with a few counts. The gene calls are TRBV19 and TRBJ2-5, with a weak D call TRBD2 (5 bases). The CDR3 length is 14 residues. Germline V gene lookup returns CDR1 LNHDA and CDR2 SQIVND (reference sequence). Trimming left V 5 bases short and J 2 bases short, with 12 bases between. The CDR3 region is CASSAWAGQETQYF. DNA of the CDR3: TGTGCCAGTAGTGCTTGGGCGGGTCAAGAGACCCAGTACTTC. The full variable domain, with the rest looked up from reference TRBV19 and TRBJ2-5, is DGGITQSPKYLFRKEGQNVTLSCEQNLNHDAMYWYRQDPGQGLRLIYYSQIVNDFQKGDIAEGYSVSREKKESFPLTVTSAQKNPTAFYLCASSAWAGQETQYFGPGTRLLVL.